These T cell receptor beta chains were read from a single sample in a study of cytomegalovirus exposure and HLA in healthy donors. The data were produced by immunoSEQ multiplex PCR, yet TCRdb's version contains in-frame clones alone and is incomplete. The table has 110,000 or so clones, 75% seen once. Sequenced input: PBMCs. Receptors originate from a woman aged 40-49 years in good health and CMV-seropositive. The CDR3 runs from the conserved cysteine through the conserved F or W. Each record gives: D gene, V gene, clone size, J gene, CDR3 DNA, CDR3 protein. The D gene is left open where the match is weak. The size field is filled for only some rows; it gives once, few, many or a size class.

D: .; V: TRBV5-6; size: .; J: TRBJ2-7; DNA: TGTGCCAGCAGCTTTGGCGGGTCCTACGAGCAGTACTTC; CDR3: CASSFGGSYEQYF
D: TRBD1; V: TRBV4-3; size: .; J: TRBJ2-2; DNA: TGCGCCAGCAGCCCGGACAGGGCGCCCACCGGGGAGCTGTTTTTT; CDR3: CASSPDRAPTGELFF
D: .; V: TRBV7-9; size: .; J: TRBJ1-2; DNA: TGTGCCAGCAGCCCCCACATGATAGGGGCGCTCGGTGGCTACACCTTC; CDR3: CASSPHMIGALGGYTF
D: TRBD1; V: TRBV6-1; size: .; J: TRBJ1-1; DNA: TGTGCCAGCAGTACAGGGGGAAGGAACACTGAAGCTTTCTTT; CDR3: CASSTGGRNTEAFF
D: .; V: TRBV7-6; size: few; J: TRBJ2-5; DNA: TGTGCCAGCAGCTTAACTACCACTAACTACCAAGAGACCCAGTACTTC; CDR3: CASSLTTTNYQETQYF
D: .; V: TRBV28; size: .; J: TRBJ1-4; DNA: TGTGCCAGCAGTGCCAGGGGTAATGATGAAAAACTGTTTTTT; CDR3: CASSARGNDEKLFF
D: TRBD1; V: TRBV4-3; size: few; J: TRBJ1-2; DNA: TGCGCCAGCAGCCGAGGGACAGGGGAGGTCTATGGCTACACCTTC; CDR3: CASSRGTGEVYGYTF
D: TRBD1; V: TRBV7-2; size: few; J: TRBJ1-4; DNA: TGTGCCAGCAGCCCGACAGGGGTCCCCGGTCGGGAAAAACTGTTTTTT; CDR3: CASSPTGVPGREKLFF
D: .; V: TRBV13; size: .; J: TRBJ1-2; DNA: TGTGCCAGCAGCTTAGGCAGTGGCTATGGCTACACCTTC; CDR3: CASSLGSGYGYTF
D: TRBD2; V: TRBV7-2; size: few; J: TRBJ2-7; DNA: TGTGCCAGCAGCATGACGAGCGGGGGTACCTACGAGCAGTACTTC; CDR3: CASSMTSGGTYEQYF
D: TRBD2; V: TRBV28; size: .; J: TRBJ2-3; DNA: TGTGCCAGCTCCCTCGGGGGGGCGTGGGGCACAGATACGCAGTATTTT; CDR3: CASSLGGAWGTDTQYF
D: TRBD1; V: TRBV6-6; size: .; J: TRBJ1-1; DNA: TGTGCCAGCAGTGACTACCGGGACAGCACTGAAGCTTTCTTT; CDR3: CASSDYRDSTEAFF
D: TRBD1; V: TRBV5-1; size: .; J: TRBJ2-1; DNA: TGCGCCAGCAGCTTGGAATACGGACAGGGGGCGGTGAATGAGCAGTTCTTC; CDR3: CASSLEYGQGAVNEQFF
D: TRBD2; V: TRBV7-2; size: once; J: TRBJ2-3; DNA: TGTGCCAGCAGCCCCACTAGCGGCCCCAAGTCAGATACGCAGTATTTT; CDR3: CASSPTSGPKSDTQYF
D: .; V: TRBV4-2; size: once; J: TRBJ2-7; DNA: TGTGCCAGCAGCCAAGATAATAGCGAGACCTACGAGCAGTACTTC; CDR3: CASSQDNSETYEQYF
D: TRBD2; V: TRBV29-1; size: .; J: TRBJ2-1; DNA: TGCAGCGGCACCTTACTAGCGGGAGTAATCAATGAGCAGTTCTTC; CDR3: CSGTLLAGVINEQFF
D: .; V: TRBV7-7; size: .; J: TRBJ2-1; DNA: TGTGCTAGCAGCCCCCGGGATAGTAATGAGCAGTTCTTC; CDR3: CASSPRDSNEQFF
D: TRBD1; V: TRBV28; size: .; J: TRBJ2-7; DNA: TGTGCCAGCAGTCCCGCGGGACAGGGGTCATCCTACGAGCAGTACTTC; CDR3: CASSPAGQGSSYEQYF
D: TRBD1; V: TRBV7-2; size: .; J: TRBJ1-6; DNA: TGTGCCAGCAGCTCCCCACAGCGCATAGGACAGGAGAATTCACCCCTCCACTTT; CDR3: CASSSPQRIGQENSPLHF
D: TRBD2; V: TRBV7-2; size: few; J: TRBJ2-7; DNA: TGTGCCAGCACCGGTTCGGGGGGGCTGGCCTACGAGCAGTACTTC; CDR3: CASTGSGGLAYEQYF
D: TRBD2; V: TRBV6-4; size: .; J: TRBJ2-5; DNA: TGTGCCAGAATAAGACTAGCGGGGGCAGAGACCCAGTACTTC; CDR3: CARIRLAGAETQYF
D: TRBD2; V: TRBV5-8; size: .; J: TRBJ2-7; DNA: TGTGCCAGTATCCCAACGAGCGGGAGGGTGTCCTACGAGCAGTACTTC; CDR3: CASIPTSGRVSYEQYF
D: .; V: TRBV7-9; size: few; J: TRBJ2-5; DNA: TGTGCCAGCAGCTCCGAGACAGTTTGGTACCAAGAGACCCAGTACTTC; CDR3: CASSSETVWYQETQYF
D: .; V: TRBV7-9; size: .; J: TRBJ1-4; DNA: TGTGCCAGCAGCGCCAATCTAGAAAAACTGTTTTTT; CDR3: CASSANLEKLFF
D: .; V: TRBV29-1; size: .; J: TRBJ1-2; DNA: TGCAGCGTTTCCCGGACAGAAGATAACTATGGCTACACCTTC; CDR3: CSVSRTEDNYGYTF
D: TRBD1; V: TRBV5-4; size: .; J: TRBJ1-1; DNA: TGTGCCAGCAGCCCGACAGGGCTGGGCGCTTTCTTT; CDR3: CASSPTGLGAFF
D: .; V: TRBV5-4; size: few; J: TRBJ2-3; DNA: TGTGCCAGCAGCCCCGGCCTGACAAATGGATTTGATACGCAGTATTTT; CDR3: CASSPGLTNGFDTQYF
D: .; V: TRBV4-3; size: .; J: TRBJ2-1; DNA: TGCGCCAGCAGCCCCCACCGAGCCTACAATGAGCAGTTCTTC; CDR3: CASSPHRAYNEQFF
D: TRBD1; V: TRBV7-9; size: .; J: TRBJ2-7; DNA: TGTGCCAGCAACTCACCGGGACAGGGGCCCGGAGAGCAGTACTTC; CDR3: CASNSPGQGPGEQYF
D: .; V: TRBV5-1; size: .; J: TRBJ2-1; DNA: TGCGCCAGCAGCTTTTGGACGGGATCCTACAATGAGCAGTTCTTC; CDR3: CASSFWTGSYNEQFF
D: TRBD2; V: TRBV6-6; size: .; J: TRBJ2-7; DNA: TGTGCCAGCAGTTACGATGGCGGGAGAGGAAACGAGCAGTACTTC; CDR3: CASSYDGGRGNEQYF
D: TRBD2; V: TRBV27; size: .; J: TRBJ2-4; DNA: TGTGCCAGCAGTTTATCGTCCCGTTTTAGCGGGGGACGGTTAGCCAAAAACATTCAGTACTTC; CDR3: CASSLSSRFSGGRLAKNIQYF
D: TRBD2; V: TRBV4-3; size: .; J: TRBJ2-1; DNA: TGCGCCAGCAGCCTCCGATTAGCGGGGGGACTCTACAATGAGCAGTTCTTC; CDR3: CASSLRLAGGLYNEQFF
D: TRBD1; V: TRBV4-2; size: .; J: TRBJ2-7; DNA: TGTGCCAGCAGCTACCAGGGGGTCGAGCAGTACTTC; CDR3: CASSYQGVEQYF
D: TRBD1; V: TRBV6-5; size: .; J: TRBJ2-7; DNA: TGTGCCAGTCACGGACAGGGTAGGACCTACGAGCAGTACTTC; CDR3: CASHGQGRTYEQYF
D: .; V: TRBV7-9; size: .; J: TRBJ1-1; DNA: TGTGCCAGCAGCTTCGACAGCAACACTGAAGCTTTCTTT; CDR3: CASSFDSNTEAFF
D: .; V: TRBV4-1; size: few; J: TRBJ1-1; DNA: TGCGCCAGCAGCCAAGACGGGGGCACTGAAGCTTTCTTT; CDR3: CASSQDGGTEAFF
D: .; V: TRBV7-3; size: .; J: TRBJ1-1; DNA: TGTGCCAGCAGTCTCAACAGGAACACTGAAGCTTTCTTT; CDR3: CASSLNRNTEAFF
D: .; V: TRBV5-1; size: .; J: TRBJ2-3; DNA: TGCGCCAGCAGCTCTGGGGGGTATAGCACAGATACGCAGTATTTT; CDR3: CASSSGGYSTDTQYF
D: .; V: TRBV4-1; size: .; J: TRBJ1-3; DNA: TGCGCCAGCAGCCAAGTAACTGGAAACACCATATATTTT; CDR3: CASSQVTGNTIYF
D: TRBD1; V: TRBV5-1; size: few; J: TRBJ1-4; DNA: TGCGCCAGCAGCTTGGCCGGGACAGGCGGTGAAAAACTGTTTTTT; CDR3: CASSLAGTGGEKLFF
D: .; V: TRBV7-9; size: .; J: TRBJ2-1; DNA: TGTGCCAGCAGCTTAGGCAGCTACAATGAGCAGTTCTTC; CDR3: CASSLGSYNEQFF
D: .; V: TRBV7-2; size: .; J: TRBJ2-3; DNA: TGTGCCAGCAGCTCGACTCCCGCGGATACGCAGTATTTT; CDR3: CASSSTPADTQYF
D: TRBD1; V: TRBV6-4; size: .; J: TRBJ1-5; DNA: TGTGCCAGCAGGCAGAGGGGGACAGGGGGCGGATGGCCCCAGCATTTT; CDR3: CASRQRGTGGGWPQHF